What follows are 3 T cell receptor beta chains derived from one specimen sequenced in a study of T cell clonality in common variable immunodeficiency. Only in-frame clones appear in the TCRdb table, and some are missing; sequencing was by immunoSEQ multiplex PCR. The repertoire yields around 29,000 clones, none seen only once; the top ten contain 3.5% to 5.5%. The sequenced sample was peripheral blood mononuclear cells. The receptor set was obtained from a person aged 18 to 75 in good health.

This clone has at least ten counts. The read is 3 residues too short to cover the CDR3 end, so that end is filled in from the germline J gene. The chain couples TRBV28 to TRBJ2-4; the match to TRBD2 covers 9 bases. Germline V gene lookup returns CDR1 MDHEN and CDR2 SYDVKM. V lost 3 bases and J lost 5; bases outside the gene matches: 8. The CDR3 is made up of 16 amino acids. CDR3 amino acids: CASSLAPSGEQNIQYF. CDR3 DNA, as far as it was read: TGTGCCAGCAGTTTGGCGCCTAGCGGGGAACAAAACATT. The full variable domain, its missing parts supplied by reference TRBV28 and TRBJ2-4, is DVKVTQSSRYLVKRTGEKVFLECVQDMDHENMFWYRQDPGLGLRLIYFSYDVKMKEKGDIPEGYSVSREKKERFSLILESASTNQTSMYLCASSLAPSGEQNIQYFGAGTRLSVL.

This clone was recorded at least ten times. The sequenced fragment ends 3 residues before the CDR3 boundary, so the rest is inferred from the germline J gene. The gene calls are TRBV10-3 and TRBJ1-1, with TRBD1 matching 8 bases. J was trimmed by 1 base and V by 6 bases; bases with no gene match: 4. The CDR3 sequence is 14 residues long. CDR1 and CDR2 (germline): ENHRY, SYGVKD. Partial CDR3 DNA: TGTGCCATCAGGGGGACAGGAGAGAACACTGAA. Translation: CAIRGTGENTE. The whole CDR3 sequence is CAIRGTGENTEAFF.

This clone was counted a few times. With a much larger clone just one base away, this may be a read error. The read ends 3 residues before the CDR3 terminus; that terminus is restored from the germline J gene. The rearrangement uses TRBV19 and TRBJ2-5; TRBD2 aligns across 13 bases. CDR1 and CDR2 (germline): LNHDA, SQIVND (reference sequence). This CDR3 region has 15 residues. The sequenced CDR3 bases are TGTGCCAGTACCTTAGGACTAGCGGGAGTCGATACC. Its translation: CASTLGLAGVDT. The full-length CDR3 reads as CASTLGLAGVDTQYF. Looking up the rest from reference TRBV19 and TRBJ2-5 gives the full variable domain: DGGITQSPKYLFRKEGQNVTLSCEQNLNHDAMYWYRQDPGQGLRLIYYSQIVNDFQKGDIAEGYSVSREKKESFPLTVTSAQKNPTAFYLCASTLGLAGVDTQYFGPGTRLLVL.